This record covers a single TCR beta chain. Method: immunoSEQ multiplex PCR; TCRdb's copy keeps in-frame clones and lacks some. The sample includes more than 550,000 clones, 80% to 90% seen only once; the top ten take 0.0094%. The data belong to a study of shared T cell receptors in the human thymus. The CDR3 is made up of 16 amino acids. CDR1 GTSNPN and CDR2 SVGIG come from the germline V gene (reference sequence). V shed 2 bases, J shed 0 bases, and the junction held 6 bases outside the gene matches. This sample was also put to use in a study of human thymus T cells. That investigation notes: Surgeons resected thymus tissue during corrective heart surgery. Thymic TCR repertoires of unrelated people reportedly overlapped highly.

The rearrangement links TRBV30 to TRBJ2-3; 9 nucleotides match TRBD2. Specimen: thymocytes. This clonotype was obtained from a boy less than two years old with a congenital heart defect. DNA of the CDR3: TGTGCCTGGAGTCGAAGACTAGCGGATAGCACAGATACGCAGTATTTT. Amino acid sequence: CAWSRRLADSTDTQYF.